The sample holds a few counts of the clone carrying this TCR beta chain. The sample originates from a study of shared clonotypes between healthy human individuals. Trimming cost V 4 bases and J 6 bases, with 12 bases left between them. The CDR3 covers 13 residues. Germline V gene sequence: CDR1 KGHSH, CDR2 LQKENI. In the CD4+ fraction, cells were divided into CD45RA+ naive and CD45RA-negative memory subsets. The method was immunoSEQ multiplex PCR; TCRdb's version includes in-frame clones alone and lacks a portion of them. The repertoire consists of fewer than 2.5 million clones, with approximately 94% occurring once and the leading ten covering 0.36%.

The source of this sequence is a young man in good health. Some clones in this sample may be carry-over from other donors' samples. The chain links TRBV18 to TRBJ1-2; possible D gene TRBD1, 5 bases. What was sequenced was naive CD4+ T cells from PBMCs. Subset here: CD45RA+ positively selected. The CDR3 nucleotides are TGTGCCAGCTCACAAAGCAGGGATGATGGCTACACCTTC. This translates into CASSQSRDDGYTF.